What follows is one TCR beta chain and its context. The PCR was carried out with 60 Vbeta primers and 13 Jbeta primers. Sequenced by immunoSEQ multiplex PCR; TCRdb stores in-frame clones only, minus some. The data contain some 120,000 clones, 82% of them singletons. The sample comes from a study of cytomegalovirus exposure and HLA in healthy donors. Trimming removed 3 bases from V and 7 bases from J; junction bases left unmatched: 11. Per germline, CDR1 SEHNR and CDR2 FQNEAQ (reference sequence). The CDR3 consists of 16 residues. Sequencing was carried out using PBMCs. This chain links TRBV7-9 with TRBJ2-1; 8 bases are shared with TRBD2. The source is a male donor in good health and CMV-seropositive. The CDR3, as DNA: TGTGCCAGCAGCTTCTACCCGAGCGGGAGTAGGAATGAGCAGTTCTTC. Encoded protein: CASSFYPSGSRNEQFF.